This TCR beta chain was sequenced for a study of blood T cell repertoires in COVID-19. Turning to the study itself: Sites across the United States, Italy and Spain contributed samples from acute and convalescent COVID-19.

Germline V gene data show CDR1 as SSHAT and CDR2 as FNYEAQ (reference sequence). The CDR3 totals 14 residues. The protocol was immunoSEQ multiplex PCR, while the TCRdb copy is restricted to in-frame clones and leaves out a portion. The sample lists about 170,000 clones; roughly 82% were seen once. As for this clone: One end of the junction does not line up with germline, which may come from a read error.

Source material: peripheral blood. V and J are TRBV7-7 and TRBJ2-5; a weak D match, TRBD2 (6 bases). This TCR derives from a woman aged 40 to 50 with COVID-19, enrolled during active disease. Here the CDR3 reads CASSLVAGRETQYF. The CDR3, as DNA: TGTGCTAGCAGCTTAGTGGCGGGACGGGAGACCCAGTACTTC.